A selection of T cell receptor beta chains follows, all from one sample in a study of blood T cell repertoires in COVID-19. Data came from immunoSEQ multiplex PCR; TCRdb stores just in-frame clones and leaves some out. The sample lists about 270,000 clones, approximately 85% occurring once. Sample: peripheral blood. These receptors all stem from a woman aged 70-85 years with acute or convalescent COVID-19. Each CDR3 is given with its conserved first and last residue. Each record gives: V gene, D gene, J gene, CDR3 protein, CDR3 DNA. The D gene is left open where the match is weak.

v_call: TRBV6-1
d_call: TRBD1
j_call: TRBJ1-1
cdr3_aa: CASSARQGRTNTEAFF
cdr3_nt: TGTGCCAGCAGTGCGAGACAGGGGAGGACGAACACTGAAGCTTTCTTT

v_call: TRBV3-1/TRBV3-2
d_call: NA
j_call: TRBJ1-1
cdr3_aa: CASSHTDHNTEAFF
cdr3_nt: TGTGCCAGCAGCCACACAGATCATAACACTGAAGCTTTCTTT

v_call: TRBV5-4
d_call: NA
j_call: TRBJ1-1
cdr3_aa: CASSVTAPNTEAFF
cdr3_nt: TGTGCCAGCAGCGTGACAGCCCCGAACACTGAAGCTTTCTTT

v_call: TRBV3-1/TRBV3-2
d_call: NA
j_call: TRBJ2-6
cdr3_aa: CASSQERASAHSGANVLTF
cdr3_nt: TGTGCCAGCAGCCAAGAAAGGGCTAGCGCGCACTCTGGGGCCAACGTCCTGACTTTC

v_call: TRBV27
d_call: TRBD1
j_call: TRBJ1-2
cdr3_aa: CASSFRQGHGYTF
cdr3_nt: TGTGCCAGCAGTTTTCGACAGGGTCATGGCTACACCTTC

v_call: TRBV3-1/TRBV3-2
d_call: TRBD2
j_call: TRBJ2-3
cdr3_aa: CASSQASIAGVFSDTQYF
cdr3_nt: TGTGCCAGCAGCCAAGCTTCCATAGCGGGGGTCTTCTCAGATACGCAGTATTTT

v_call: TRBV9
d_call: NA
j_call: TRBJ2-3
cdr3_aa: CASSVDRANTQYF
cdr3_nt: TGTGCCAGCAGCGTAGATAGAGCTAATACGCAGTATTTT

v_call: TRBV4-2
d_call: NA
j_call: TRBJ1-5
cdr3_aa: CASSQSRQYQPQHF
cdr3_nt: TGTGCCAGCAGCCAAAGCAGGCAGTATCAGCCCCAGCATTTT

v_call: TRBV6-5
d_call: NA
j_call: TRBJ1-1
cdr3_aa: CASTRGGETEAFF
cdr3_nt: TGTGCCAGCACCCGAGGGGGTGAAACTGAAGCTTTCTTT

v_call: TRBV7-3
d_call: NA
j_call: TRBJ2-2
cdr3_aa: CASSSVNTGELFF
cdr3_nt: TGTGCCAGCAGCTCAGTGAACACCGGGGAGCTGTTTTTT

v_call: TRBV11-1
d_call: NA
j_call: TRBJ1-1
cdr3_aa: CASSATDTEAFF
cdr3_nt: TGTGCCAGCAGTGCAACAGACACTGAAGCTTTCTTT

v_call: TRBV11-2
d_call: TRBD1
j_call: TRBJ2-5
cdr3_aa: CASSLNVGTGVGETQYF
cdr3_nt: TGTGCCAGCAGCTTAAACGTCGGGACAGGGGTTGGAGAGACCCAGTACTTC

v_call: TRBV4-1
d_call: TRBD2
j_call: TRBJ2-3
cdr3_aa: CASSRTSGGEVDTQYF
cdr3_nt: TGCGCCAGCAGCCGCACCTCGGGGGGGGAAGTAGATACGCAGTATTTT

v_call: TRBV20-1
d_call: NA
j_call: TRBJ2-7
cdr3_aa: CSAEQESEQYF
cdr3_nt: TGCAGTGCCGAGCAGGAATCCGAGCAGTACTTC

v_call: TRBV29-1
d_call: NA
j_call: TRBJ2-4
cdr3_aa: CSVEVPGIVTKNIQYF
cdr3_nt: TGCAGCGTTGAAGTTCCCGGGATAGTAACCAAAAACATTCAGTACTTC